The 22 T cell receptor beta chains reported below all come from one sample, sequenced in a study of patients and donors after allogeneic stem cell transplantation (dated by TCRdb to between 2020 and 2021). Library creation used RT-PCR. Instrument used: NextSeq 550. The raw public data were reprocessed by TCRdb itself: fastp quality trimming at Q25, MiXCR clonotype calling, in-frame beta chains only. Identical CDR3 protein sequences are pooled into one entry, listed with their most common genes and DNA. The sample has some 960,000 distinct CDR3 sequences on record, 18% of them singletons. Of the sample, 5.5% to 6.5% falls within the top ten clones. The sequencing input was blood, either unsorted or a sorted T cell fraction (not recorded which). Source of these receptors: a human donor who was either an allogeneic HSCT recipient or a stem cell or donor lymphocyte infusion donor (not recorded which). It is not recorded whose cells these are; they may come from a transplant donor.

The chain recombines TRBV18 with TRBJ1-3; D gene ambiguous. Germline CDR1 is KGHSH and CDR2 is LQKENI. Trimming cost V 1 base and J 0 bases, with 10 bases left between them. This CDR3 contains 16 residues. The CDR3 region has the DNA TGTGCCAGCTCACCACGGTTGGATTCCTCTGGAAACACCATATATTTT. Protein product: CASSPRLDSSGNTIYF.

This chain joins TRBV15 and TRBJ2-1; 9 nucleotides match TRBD2. Losses at the gene ends were 7 bases for V and 3 bases for J; bases not matched to a gene: 7. Germline CDR1 LNHNV, CDR2 YYDKDF (reference sequence). The CDR3 covers 15 residues. CDR3 protein: CATINLTSGYNEQFF. The DNA of the CDR3 is TGTGCCACCATAAATTTGACTAGCGGCTACAATGAGCAGTTCTTC.

This clonotype was observed a handful of times. This chain connects TRBV9 to TRBJ2-1; the D is unclear. V lost 0 bases, J lost 8 bases, and 6 bases lay in between. The CDR3 is 12 residues long. Per the germline V gene, CDR1 is SGDLS and CDR2 is YYNGEE. CDR3 coding DNA: TGTGCCAGCAGCGTAGCTGGGTATGAGCAGTTCTTC. This codes for CASSVAGYEQFF.

The chain uses TRBV20-1 and TRBJ1-1; D is unresolved. The CDR3 has 15 residues. The V gene's germline CDR1 is DFQATT and CDR2 SNEGSKA (reference sequence). The ends were cut back, 6 bases at V and 3 bases at J, with 20 bases in the middle. The CDR3 sequence is CSAILMTARYTEAFF. The CDR3 bases are TGCAGTGCCATCCTTATGACTGCAAGGTACACTGAAGCTTTCTTT.

This clonotype came up a few times. The chain links TRBV6-1 to TRBJ2-4; D gene unclear. The CDR3 consists of 14 residues. Per the germline V gene, CDR1 is MNHNS and CDR2 is SASEGT. V lost 6 bases, J lost 1 base, and 10 bases lay in between. The CDR3 coding sequence is TGTGCCAGCAGCCTTCTCCGGGCCAAAAACATTCAGTACTTC. This codes for CASSLLRAKNIQYF.

V is TRBV6-1 and J is TRBJ2-5, with 7 bases aligning to TRBD2. V dropped 5 bases and J dropped 4; count of bases not matched to a gene: 19. The CDR3 is 18 amino acids. CDR1 is MNHNS, CDR2 SASEGT, per germline. The chain's CDR3 is CASSPPFGGTLTGETQYF. In nucleotides, the CDR3 is TGTGCCAGCAGTCCCCCCTTCGGGGGGACTTTAACGGGAGAGACCCAGTACTTC.

The chain carries TRBV7-3 and TRBJ2-3; no reliable D call. V was pared by 2 bases and J by 2 bases, with 11 bases between. The germline gives CDR1 SGHTA, CDR2 FQGTGA. CDR3 length: 15 amino acids. The CDR3 region has the DNA TGTGCCAGCAGCTTAGGGAAAAGGATCACAGATACGCAGTATTTT. Translated, it gives CASSLGKRITDTQYF.

The chain is built from TRBV7-2 and TRBJ2-7; the D gene could be TRBD1 or TRBD2 (5 bases each). V lost 5 bases and J 7 bases, leaving 21 bases between the germline ends. The CDR3 runs to 15 residues. CDR1 is SGHTA, CDR2 FQGNSA, per germline. This CDR3 reads CASSTGLGVLGEQYF. CDR3 DNA: TGTGCCAGCAGCACTGGACTGGGGGTACTTGGGGAGCAGTACTTC.

This rearrangement joins TRBV5-1 to TRBJ2-7; possible D gene TRBD1, 6 bases. CDR1 SGHRS and CDR2 YFSETQ come from the germline V gene. Deletions cut 5 bases from V and 3 bases from J, with 15 bases between. The CDR3 contains 14 residues. CDR3 loop: CASRAPGQNYEQYF. The DNA for the CDR3 is TGCGCCAGCAGGGCCCCCGGACAGAACTACGAGCAGTACTTC.

This clonotype occurred many times. The V gene is TRBV24-1, the J gene TRBJ2-1; D is unresolved. The V and J ends lost 4 bases and 10 bases respectively, with 10 bases between them. Germline-derived CDR1 and CDR2 are KGHDR and SFDVKD. The CDR3 contains 12 residues. CDR3 bases: TGTGCCACCAGTGAGTACCCCGAGGAGCAGTTCTTC. It specifies CATSEYPEEQFF.

This rearrangement joins TRBV20-1 to TRBJ1-2; D is unclear. Trimming left V 6 bases short and J 5 bases short, with 13 bases between. The CDR3 runs 12 residues. Germline assignment: CDR1 DFQATT and CDR2 SNEGSKA (reference sequence). CDR3: CSAPSPVYGYTF. CDR3 coding DNA: TGCAGTGCCCCTTCCCCCGTGTATGGCTACACCTTC.

To note about this clonotype: At one of its ends the junction is not consistent with the germline gene, which may arise from a read error. The chain combines TRBV6-5 with TRBJ2-5; TRBD2 is a possible D gene (6 bases). This CDR3 is built from 14 residues. Germline V gene data show CDR1 as MNHEY and CDR2 as SVGAGI. This chain's CDR3 is CASSYSRGQVTQYF. Here the CDR3 DNA reads TGTGCCAGCAGTTACTCGCGGGGTCAAGTGACCCAGTACTTC.

This clonotype was seen a few times. The gene calls are TRBV7-2 and TRBJ1-5; D is possibly TRBD1 (6 bases). This CDR3 region has 14 residues. The germline CDR1 and CDR2 sequences are SGHTA and FQGNSA. Trimming shortened V by 4 bases and J by 5 bases, and 12 bases separated the two germline ends. DNA for the CDR3: TGTGCCAGCAGCTCCTCGGACAGATATCAGCCCCAGCATTTT. Protein: CASSSSDRYQPQHF. Looking up the rest from reference TRBV7-2 and TRBJ1-5 gives the full variable domain: GAGVSQSPSNKVTEKGKDVELRCDPISGHTALYWYRQSLGQGLEFLIYFQGNSAPDKSGLPSDRFSAERTGGSVSTLTIQRTQQEDSAVYLCASSSSDRYQPQHFGDGTRLSIL.

This clonotype appeared a few times. V gene TRBV6-5 combines with J gene TRBJ2-7, with D hard to call. Germline CDR1 and CDR2: MNHEY and SVGAGI. V dropped 2 bases and J dropped 0 bases, with 11 bases sitting between them. There are 15 residues in the CDR3. The chain's CDR3 is CASSYPEKSSYEQYF. The CDR3 bases are TGTGCCAGCAGTTACCCGGAGAAAAGCTCCTACGAGCAGTACTTC.

This clonotype was counted at least ten times. This chain joins TRBV5-1 and TRBJ2-7; D is undetermined. This CDR3 comprises 14 residues. Germline CDR1 is SGHRS and CDR2 is YFSETQ. V lost 0 bases, J lost 0 bases, and 7 bases lay in between. CDR3 sequence (DNA): TGCGCCAGCAGCTTGGTGGACGGCTCCTACGAGCAGTACTTC. This sequence encodes CASSLVDGSYEQYF.

The gene calls are TRBV12-3 or TRBV12-4 and TRBJ2-7, with D perhaps TRBD1 (6 bases). V was clipped by 6 bases and J by 5 bases, with 14 bases between them. This CDR3 spans 13 amino acids. The CDR3 coding sequence is TGTGCCAGCAGCCTTACAGGGATCCACGAGCAGTACTTC. Translation gives CASSLTGIHEQYF.

This clonotype came up many times. The genes are TRBV5-6 and TRBJ1-4; D may be TRBD1 (5 bases). Germline CDR1 reads SGHDT; CDR2 reads YYEEEE. Trimming removed 3 bases at V and 1 base at J, with 10 bases between. The CDR3 extends over 15 amino acids. CDR3 sequence reads: CASSSRQITNEKLFF. The CDR3 nucleotides read TGTGCCAGCAGCTCCCGACAGATAACTAATGAAAAACTGTTTTTT.

This clonotype was recorded many times. The chain is built from TRBV5-1 and TRBJ2-1; D unresolved. CDR3 length: 15 residues. The V end was cut by 0 bases, the J end by 6 bases, with 13 bases between. The germline CDR1 and CDR2 sequences are SGHRS and YFSETQ. The CDR3 sequence is CASSLDLISTNEQFF. CDR3 bases: TGCGCCAGCAGCTTGGACCTCATTTCTACCAATGAGCAGTTCTTC.

This clonotype was seen a handful of times. V usage is TRBV7-2 and J usage is TRBJ1-5; the D gene is possibly TRBD1 (6 bases). Germline CDR1 SGHTA, CDR2 FQGNSA. The V and J ends lost 1 base and 3 bases respectively, with 13 bases between them. CDR3 length equals 16 residues. The CDR3 nucleotides are TGTGCCAGCAGCTTAGAGGGGGGACGGGCCAATCAGCCCCAGCATTTT. It translates to CASSLEGGRANQPQHF.

The chain combines TRBV2 with TRBJ1-5; D uncertain. From germline, CDR1 is SNHLY and CDR2 FYNNEI. The CDR3 runs 12 residues. Between the trimmed V and J ends, which lost 1 base and 6 bases, there was a span of 4 bases. CDR3 DNA sequence: TGTGCCAGCAGTGAAGTAGGTCAGCCCCAGCATTTT. It is translated as CASSEVGQPQHF. Variable domain in full (rest from reference TRBV2 and TRBJ1-5): EPEVTQTPSHQVTQMGQEVILRCVPISNHLYFYWYRQILGQKVEFLVSFYNNEISEKSEIFDDQFSVERPDGSNFTLKIRSTKLEDSAMYFCASSEVGQPQHFGDGTRLSIL.

This clonotype was detected a few times. V is TRBV5-5 and J is TRBJ2-7; D remains ambiguous. The CDR3 has 18 amino acids. Deletions cut 6 bases from V and 0 bases from J, with 25 bases between. Germline V CDR1 and CDR2: SGHKS, YYEKEE (reference sequence). This chain's CDR3 is CASTVPRPGRRSSYEQYF. The CDR3 DNA is TGTGCCAGCACCGTCCCCCGGCCAGGCCGACGCAGCTCCTACGAGCAGTACTTC.

The chain has TRBV5-1 and TRBJ1-3; no clear D. Trimming cost V 0 bases and J 0 bases, with 10 bases left between them. Germline V gene data show CDR1 as SGHRS and CDR2 as YFSETQ. The CDR3 contains 16 residues. CDR3: CASSLGSGGSGNTIYF. DNA of the CDR3: TGCGCCAGCAGCTTGGGGTCTGGCGGCTCTGGAAACACCATATATTTT.